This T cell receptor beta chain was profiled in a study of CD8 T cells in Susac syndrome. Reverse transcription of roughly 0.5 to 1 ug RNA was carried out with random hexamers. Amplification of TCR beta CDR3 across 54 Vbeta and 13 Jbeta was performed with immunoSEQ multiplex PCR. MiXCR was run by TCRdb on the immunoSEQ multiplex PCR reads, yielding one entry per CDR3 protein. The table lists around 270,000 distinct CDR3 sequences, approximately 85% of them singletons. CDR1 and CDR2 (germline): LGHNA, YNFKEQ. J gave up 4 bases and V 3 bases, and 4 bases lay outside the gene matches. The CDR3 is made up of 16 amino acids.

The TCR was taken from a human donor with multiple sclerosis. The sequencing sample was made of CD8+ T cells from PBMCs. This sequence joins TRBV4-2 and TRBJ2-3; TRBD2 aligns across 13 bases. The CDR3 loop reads CASSHRTSGSSDTQYF. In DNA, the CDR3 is TGTGCCAGCAGCCACCGGACTAGCGGGAGCTCAGATACGCAGTATTTT.